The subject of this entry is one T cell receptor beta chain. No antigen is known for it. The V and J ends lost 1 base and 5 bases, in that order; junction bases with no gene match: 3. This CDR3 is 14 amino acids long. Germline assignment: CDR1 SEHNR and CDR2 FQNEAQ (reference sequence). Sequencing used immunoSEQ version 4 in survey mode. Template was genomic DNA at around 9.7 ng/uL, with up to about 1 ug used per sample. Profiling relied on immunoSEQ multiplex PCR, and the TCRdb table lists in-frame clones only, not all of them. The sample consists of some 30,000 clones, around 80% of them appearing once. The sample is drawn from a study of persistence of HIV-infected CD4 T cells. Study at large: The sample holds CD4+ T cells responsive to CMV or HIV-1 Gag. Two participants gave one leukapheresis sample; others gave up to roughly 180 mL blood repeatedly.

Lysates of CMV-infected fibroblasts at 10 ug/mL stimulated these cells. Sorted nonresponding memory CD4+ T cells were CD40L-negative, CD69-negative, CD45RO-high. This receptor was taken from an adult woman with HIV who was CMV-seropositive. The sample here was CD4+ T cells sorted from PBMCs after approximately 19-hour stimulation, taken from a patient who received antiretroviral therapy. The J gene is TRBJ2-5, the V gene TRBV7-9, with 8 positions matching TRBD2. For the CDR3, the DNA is TGTGCCAGCAGCTTAGGGCGGGGGGACGAGACCCAGTACTTC. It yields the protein CASSLGRGDETQYF.